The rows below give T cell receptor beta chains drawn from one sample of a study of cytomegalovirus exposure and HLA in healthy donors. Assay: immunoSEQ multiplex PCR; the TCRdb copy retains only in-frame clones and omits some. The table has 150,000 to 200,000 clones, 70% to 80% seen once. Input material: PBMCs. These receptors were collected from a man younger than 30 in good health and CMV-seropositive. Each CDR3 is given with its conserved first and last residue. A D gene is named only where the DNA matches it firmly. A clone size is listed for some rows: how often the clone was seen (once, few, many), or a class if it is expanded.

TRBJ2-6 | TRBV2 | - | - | CATPIPGANVLTF | TGTGCCACCCCTATACCTGGGGCCAACGTCCTGACTTTC
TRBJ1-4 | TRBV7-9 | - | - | CASSLAGAPFATNEKLFF | TGTGCCAGCAGCTTAGCTGGGGCCCCCTTTGCAACTAATGAAAAACTGTTTTTT
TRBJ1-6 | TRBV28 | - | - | CASRAQGNSPLHF | TGTGCCAGCAGGGCTCAGGGGAACTCACCCCTCCACTTT
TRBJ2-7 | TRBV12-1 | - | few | CASSSSLGTEIYEQYF | TGTGCCAGCAGCTCTTCTCTAGGGACAGAAATCTACGAGCAGTACTTC
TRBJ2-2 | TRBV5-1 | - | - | CASSLRESGELFF | TGCGCCAGCAGCTTGCGGGAGTCGGGGGAGCTGTTTTTT
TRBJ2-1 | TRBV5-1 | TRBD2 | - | CASSLGTSPVNEQFF | TGCGCCAGCAGCTTAGGGACTAGCCCCGTCAATGAGCAGTTCTTC
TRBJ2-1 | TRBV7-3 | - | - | CASSLSGSYNEQFF | TGTGCCAGCAGCTTATCCGGGAGCTACAATGAGCAGTTCTTC
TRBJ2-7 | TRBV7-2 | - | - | CASSTTSGTVQAEQYF | TGTGCCAGCAGCACAACCTCCGGGACTGTCCAGGCCGAGCAGTACTTC
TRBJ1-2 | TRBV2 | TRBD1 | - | CASSPGTGYGYTF | TGTGCCAGCAGTCCCGGGACAGGGTATGGCTACACCTTC
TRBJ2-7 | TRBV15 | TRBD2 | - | CATSRVPDYSGMDAYEQYF | TGTGCCACCAGCAGAGTCCCGGACTATAGCGGGATGGACGCGTACGAGCAGTACTTC
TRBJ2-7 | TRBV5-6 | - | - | CASSLGQDSYEQYF | TGTGCCAGCAGCTTGGGTCAGGACTCCTACGAGCAGTACTTC
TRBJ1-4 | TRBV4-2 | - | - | CASSQDQGGKLFF | TGTGCCAGCAGCCAAGATCAGGGTGGGAAACTGTTTTTT
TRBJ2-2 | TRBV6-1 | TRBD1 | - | CASSEGTGVTGELFF | TGTGCCAGCAGTGAGGGGACAGGGGTGACCGGGGAGCTGTTTTTT
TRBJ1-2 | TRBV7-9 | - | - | CASSLASDGYTF | TGTGCCAGCAGCTTAGCCTCCGATGGCTACACCTTC
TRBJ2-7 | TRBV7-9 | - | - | CASSLLPGDYEQYF | TGTGCCAGCAGCTTATTGCCGGGTGACTACGAGCAGTACTTC
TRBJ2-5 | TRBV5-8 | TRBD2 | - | CASSLTRSGGTQYF | TGTGCCAGCAGCTTAACAAGGTCGGGGGGGACCCAGTACTTC
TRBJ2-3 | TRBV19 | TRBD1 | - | CASFDRAFPDTQYF | TGTGCCAGTTTCGACAGGGCATTCCCAGATACGCAGTATTTT
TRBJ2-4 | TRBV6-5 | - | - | CASLDRAKNSQYF | TGTGCCAGCCTCGACCGAGCCAAAAACAGTCAGTACTTC
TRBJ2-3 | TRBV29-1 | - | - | CSARTGVDTQYF | TGCAGCGCCCGAACGGGTGTGGATACGCAGTATTTT
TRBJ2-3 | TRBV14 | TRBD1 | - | CASSPFWDRVTDTQYF | TGTGCCAGCAGCCCGTTTTGGGACAGGGTCACAGATACGCAGTATTTT
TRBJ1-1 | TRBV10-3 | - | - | CAISLTEMNTEAFF | TGTGCCATCAGTCTAACAGAAATGAACACTGAAGCTTTCTTT
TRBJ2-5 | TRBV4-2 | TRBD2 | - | CASRPRGSGAQETQYF | TGTGCCAGCAGACCCCGGGGTAGCGGGGCCCAAGAGACCCAGTACTTC
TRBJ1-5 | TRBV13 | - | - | CASSLGQDNQPQHF | TGTGCCAGCAGCTTAGGGCAGGACAATCAGCCCCAGCATTTT
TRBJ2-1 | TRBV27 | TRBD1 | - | CASSQQNRDSYNEQFF | TGTGCCAGCAGTCAACAGAACCGGGACAGCTACAATGAGCAGTTCTTC
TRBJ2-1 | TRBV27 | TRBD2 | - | CASSFRLGLAGGEFF | TGTGCCAGCAGTTTCCGCCTGGGACTAGCGGGAGGGGAGTTCTTC
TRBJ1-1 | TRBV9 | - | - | CASSVANAGAEAFF | TGTGCCAGCAGCGTAGCTAACGCAGGGGCAGAAGCTTTCTTT
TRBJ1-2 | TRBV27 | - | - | CASSLARADGYTF | TGTGCCAGCAGTTTAGCCAGGGCTGATGGCTACACCTTC
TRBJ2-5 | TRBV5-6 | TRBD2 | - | CASRLAGGELVETQYF | TGTGCCAGCAGATTGGCGGGGGGGGAATTGGTGGAGACCCAGTACTTC
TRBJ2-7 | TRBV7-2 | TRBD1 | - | CASSLRRGRSYEQYF | TGTGCCAGCAGCTTGAGAAGGGGGCGATCGTACGAGCAGTACTTC
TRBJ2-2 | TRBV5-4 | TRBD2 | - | CASSLLLAGIFTGELFF | TGTGCCAGCAGCTTGCTACTAGCGGGGATTTTCACCGGGGAGCTGTTTTTT
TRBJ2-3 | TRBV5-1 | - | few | CASSLGGPSTDTQYF | TGCGCCAGCAGCTTGGGAGGGCCTAGCACAGATACGCAGTATTTT
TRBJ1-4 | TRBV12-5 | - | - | CASGLARGDTRQGTNEKLFF | TGTGCTAGTGGTTTGGCCCGAGGGGACACAAGGCAAGGGACTAATGAAAAACTGTTTTTT
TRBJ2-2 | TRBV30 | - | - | CAWSVEGGQVLTKHTGELFF | TGTGCCTGGAGTGTAGAGGGAGGACAGGTCCTTACTAAACACACCGGGGAGCTGTTTTTT
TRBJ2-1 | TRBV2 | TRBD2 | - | CASTGSSGSNEQFF | TGTGCCAGCACTGGGTCTAGCGGGAGCAATGAGCAGTTCTTC
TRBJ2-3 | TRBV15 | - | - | CATSRAMSTDTQYF | TGTGCCACCAGCAGAGCAATGAGCACAGATACGCAGTATTTT
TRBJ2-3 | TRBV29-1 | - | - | CSASPGGITDTQYF | TGCAGCGCCTCCCCGGGGGGCATCACAGATACGCAGTATTTT